A selection of T cell receptor beta chains follows, all from one sample in a study of T cell changes during pregnancy in multiple sclerosis. The assay was immunoSEQ multiplex PCR, and TCRdb's table has in-frame clones only and misses some. Here the sample spans some 39,000 clones, almost 95% being singletons. Sequenced material: PBMCs (not recorded whether the cells were cultured). Receptor source: a female donor with multiple sclerosis, enrolled in a pregnancy study. CDR3s leave out the opening cysteine and the closing phenylalanine or tryptophan.

v_gene	j_gene	CDR3aa
TRBV28	TRBJ2-1	ASSSSSSGEPYNEQF
TRBV28	TRBJ2-2	ASANSERVAGELF
TRBV27	TRBJ2-3	ASSLDGSIADTQY
TRBV2	TRBJ2-7	ASQGGVYEQY
TRBV5-1	TRBJ2-1	ASMEGWDTMYNEQF
TRBV4-2	TRBJ2-7	ASSQPHLSGTSYEQY
TRBV5-1	TRBJ1-1	ASSLVGGNTEAF
TRBV6-5	TRBJ2-1	ASSYALGNEQF
TRBV6-1	TRBJ2-7	ASSEGQREYYEQY
TRBV28	TRBJ2-7	ASSLFARGEYMDEQY
TRBV2	TRBJ2-7	ASSPYYEQY
TRBV5-1	TRBJ2-5	ASSLYRGIQETQY
TRBV13	TRBJ2-3	ASSLNRDTQY
TRBV27	TRBJ2-7	ASSRQGVRVADEQY
TRBV7-9	TRBJ1-3	ASTEEVLGNTIY
TRBV27	TRBJ1-2	ASRSTGPRYGYT
TRBV7-9	TRBJ2-1	ASSLLADVWSYNEQF
TRBV5-6	TRBJ2-2	ASSFGQPNTGELF
TRBV7-9	TRBJ2-7	ASSLPRGAKNEQY
TRBV5-1	TRBJ2-5	ASSPWTPWRETQY
TRBV4-1	TRBJ2-7	ASSQVGGSGYEQY
TRBV2	TRBJ2-7	ASSDKYYEQY
TRBV12-5	TRBJ1-2	ASGLVSDYGYT
TRBV6-4	TRBJ2-5	ASSPLAGGGQETQY
TRBV6-1	TRBJ2-7	ASSESSSGTYEQY
TRBV6-6	TRBJ1-4	ASSYGQANEKLF